These 20 T cell receptor beta chains were sequenced from one sample in a study of T cell clonality in common variable immunodeficiency. Profiled with immunoSEQ multiplex PCR; TCRdb holds only in-frame clones, not every one. The table lists 55,000 or so clones, with no singletons. Material: peripheral blood mononuclear cells. The source of these receptors is a person aged 18 to 69 in good health.

In this sample, this clone turned up many times. The missing CDR3 end, 3 residues past where the read stops, is filled in from the germline J gene. The rearrangement joins TRBV6-2 or TRBV6-3 to TRBJ1-5; D call uncertain. There are 15 residues in the CDR3. Germline V gene lookup returns CDR1 MNHEY and CDR2 SVGEGT. Trimming removed 2 bases at V and 0 bases at J, with 8 bases between. Partial CDR3 DNA: TGTGCCAGCAGTTACGGCACCCATAGCAATCAGCCC. This translates into CASSYGTHSNQP. The whole CDR3 sequence is CASSYGTHSNQPQHF.

In its sample, this clone was seen many times. The read terminates 3 residues ahead of where the CDR3 ends, so the germline J gene completes it. The chain couples TRBV10-1 to TRBJ1-5; D gene uncertain. Germline loops: CDR1 WNHNN, CDR2 SYGVQD (reference sequence). The CDR3 length is 17 residues. V lost 7 bases and J lost 0, with 19 bases in between. The covered CDR3 bases are TGCGCCAGCAAACCCCAAATGGGAGCGGATAGCAATCAGCCC. Its protein product is CASKPQMGADSNQP. The full CDR3 is CASKPQMGADSNQPQHF.

This clone has more than one count but fewer than ten. The missing CDR3 end, 3 residues past where the read stops, is filled in from the germline J gene. The chain carries TRBV20-1 and TRBJ1-2, with D uncertain. The CDR3 is made up of 16 amino acids. Looked up from germline, CDR1 is DFQATT and CDR2 is SNEGSKA (reference sequence). The sequenced part of the CDR3 DNA is TGCAGTGCTAGTCCGGCGCAGCGGAACTCCTACAATGAC. It is translated as CSASPAQRNSYND. The whole CDR3 sequence is CSASPAQRNSYNDYTF.

This clone was picked up many times. The read ends 3 residues before the CDR3 terminus; that terminus is restored from the germline J gene. This chain uses TRBV6-2 or TRBV6-3 with TRBJ2-1, with 8 bases fitting TRBD2. The V segment lost 1 base and the J segment 7 bases; nucleotides outside the gene matches: 6. CDR1 and CDR2 (germline): MNHEY, SVGEGT. The CDR3 has 15 residues. CDR3 DNA, as far as it was read: TGTGCCAGCAGTTACTTAGGGACTAGTGGGAATGAG. The encoded protein is CASSYLGTSGNE. The whole CDR3 protein is CASSYLGTSGNEQFF.

On this clone itself: From the germline J gene comes the end of the CDR3, since the read stops 3 residues before it. The gene calls are TRBV2 and TRBJ1-5, with a possible D match to TRBD1 (6 bases). V lost 6 bases to trimming and J lost 0 bases, with 12 bases between them. The CDR3 contains 15 residues. The germline gives CDR1 SNHLY, CDR2 FYNNEI. The covered CDR3 bases are TGTGCCAGCAGGGCAGGGGCATATAGCAATCAGCCC. It encodes CASRAGAYSNQP. The whole CDR3 sequence reads CASRAGAYSNQPQHF.

This clone has a count of ten or more. The read terminates 3 residues before the CDR3 end, so the remaining end is supplied by the germline J gene. This chain uses TRBV18 with TRBJ1-4; possible D gene TRBD1, 6 bases. Germline CDR1 and CDR2: KGHSH and LQKENI. The CDR3 has 15 residues. V was pared by 4 bases and J by 0 bases, with 9 bases between. The CDR3 DNA, read in part, is TGTGCCAGCTCACTTGGACAGACAACTAATGAAAAA. As protein: CASSLGQTTNEK. The full CDR3 sequence reads CASSLGQTTNEKLFF.

With regard to this clone: The CDR3 end is not reached by the read, which stops 3 residues before it; the germline J gene fills it in. V is TRBV7-9 and J is TRBJ1-2; D not resolved. The germline V gene has CDR1 SEHNR and CDR2 FQNEAQ (reference sequence). The CDR3 runs to 15 residues. The CDR3 DNA, read in part, is TGTGCCAGCAGCCCAACTAGTGGGCCCTACAATGAC. Protein product: CASSPTSGPYND. The whole CDR3 sequence reads CASSPTSGPYNDYTF.

In its sample, this clone was seen many times. The CDR3 end falls 3 residues outside the read, so it is completed with the germline J gene. This rearrangement joins TRBV19 to TRBJ2-2, with 7 bases aligning to TRBD2. Germline loops: CDR1 LNHDA, CDR2 SQIVND (reference sequence). The ends lost 2 bases at V and 7 bases at J; junction bases unmatched: 7. The CDR3 covers 15 residues. The part of the CDR3 DNA that was read is TGTGCCAGTAGTATATCGGCCCCGGGGGGCGGGGAG. Translating gives CASSISAPGGGE. The whole CDR3 is CASSISAPGGGELFF.

This clone occurred many times. The CDR3 end falls 3 residues outside the read, so it is completed with the germline J gene. This sequence joins TRBV5-6 and TRBJ2-7; TRBD1 matches 10 bases. With 4 bases clipped from V and 5 bases from J, the junction kept 3 bases outside the gene matches. CDR1 and CDR2 from the germline V gene are SGHDT and YYEEEE. The CDR3 loop spans 13 amino acids. The sequenced CDR3 bases are TGTGCCAGCAGCCTAGGGACAGGGGACGAG. Its translation: CASSLGTGDE. In full, the CDR3 is CASSLGTGDEQYF.

In its sample, this clone was seen many times. Coverage ceases 3 residues before the CDR3 finishes, and the germline J gene fills in the end. The rearrangement links TRBV10-3 to TRBJ1-6; 9 positions match TRBD1. The germline V gene has CDR1 ENHRY and CDR2 SYGVKD. CDR3 length: 15 amino acids. Germline trimming cut 3 bases from V and 12 bases from J; bases unmatched to any gene: 9. The CDR3 DNA, read in part, is TGTGCCATCAGTGACGTCGGGACAGGGAGGGAACCC. This translates into CAISDVGTGREP. The whole CDR3 reads CAISDVGTGREPLHF.

This clone came up a few times. The read terminates 3 residues before the CDR3 end, so the remaining end is supplied by the germline J gene. The chain couples TRBV7-9 to TRBJ1-1, with a tentative D call TRBD1 (6 bases). CDR3 length equals 13 residues. Trimming removed 7 bases from V and 1 base from J, with 10 bases in between. Looked up from germline, CDR1 is SEHNR and CDR2 is FQNEAQ (reference sequence). Partial CDR3 DNA: TGTGCCAGCAACCTACAGGGGAACACTGAA. Protein: CASNLQGNTE. The full CDR3 is CASNLQGNTEAFF.

Ten or more counts support this clone. The DNA ends 3 residues before the CDR3 does, and the rest of the CDR3 is filled in from the germline J gene. The chain links TRBV5-1 to TRBJ1-4; D gene ambiguous. Germline V CDR1 and CDR2: SGHRS, YFSETQ. This CDR3 comprises 13 residues. V shed 0 bases and J shed 4 bases, with 4 bases lying between them. The CDR3 loop is CASSLDFNEKLFF. The DNA read from the CDR3 is TGCGCCAGCAGCTTGGACTTTAATGAAAAA.

This clone was seen ten or more times. The read ends 3 residues before the CDR3 terminus; that terminus is restored from the germline J gene. The chain recombines TRBV30 with TRBJ1-3; D may be TRBD1 (5 bases). This CDR3 is built from 14 residues. From germline, CDR1 is GTSNPN and CDR2 SVGIG (reference sequence). V was trimmed by 2 bases and J by 2 bases, leaving 10 bases between them. The DNA read from the CDR3 is TGTGCCTGGAGTAGGGCCAGGGCTGGAAACACC. Residues: CAWSRARAGNT. The entire CDR3 protein is CAWSRARAGNTIYF.

This clone was counted between two and nine times. Read sequence stops 3 residues before the CDR3 end, and the germline J gene provides the missing end. The rearrangement uses TRBV20-1 and TRBJ2-1; 8 positions agree with TRBD2. This CDR3 contains 16 residues. Germline CDR1 is DFQATT and CDR2 is SNEGSKA (reference sequence). J was trimmed by 1 base and V by 3 bases; bases with no gene match: 8. The part of the CDR3 DNA that was read is TGCAGTGCTAGGCCCTTGACTAGCGCTTCCTACAATGAG. This sequence encodes CSARPLTSASYNE. The full-length CDR3 reads as CSARPLTSASYNEQFF.

This clone was observed a handful of times. The read terminates 3 residues before the CDR3 end, so the remaining end is supplied by the germline J gene. The V gene is TRBV2, the J gene TRBJ2-4, with D perhaps matching TRBD1 (7 bases). Germline-derived CDR1 and CDR2 are SNHLY and FYNNEI. This CDR3 is 17 amino acids long. Trimming cost V 10 bases and J 8 bases, with 30 bases left between them. The CDR3 DNA, read in part, is TGTGCCATCTTAAAGCGGGTAGGGGGCTGGTCGACCGACATT. Translating it yields CAILKRVGGWSTDI. The whole CDR3 sequence is CAILKRVGGWSTDIQYF.

This clone was seen at least ten times. The DNA is left out, because the CDR3 cannot be placed on it with certainty; the CDR3 is given as TCRdb lists it. V is TRBV2 and J is TRBJ1-6; TRBD1 was called by the table and not checked on the DNA. Germline lookup yields CDR1 SNHLY and CDR2 FYNNEI. The CDR3 is 14 residues long, ends included. The CDR3 is CASILDREGSPLHF.

The table lists this clone with many counts. The CDR3 goes on 3 residues after the read ends, and that part is filled in from the germline J gene. The chain is built from TRBV7-3 and TRBJ1-1; D is undetermined. The CDR3 runs 14 residues. Trimming took off 4 bases at V and 5 bases at J, with 14 bases between the two ends. CDR1 is SGHTA, CDR2 FQGTGA, per germline. The CDR3 is CASSSGGGETEAFF. CDR3 DNA (partial): TGTGCCAGCAGCTCGGGTGGTGGTGAGACTGAA.

Ten or more counts support this clone. The sequence runs out 3 residues before the end of the CDR3; the remainder is reconstructed from the germline J gene. V usage is TRBV28 and J usage is TRBJ2-3; TRBD2 might be the D (5 bases). V was trimmed by 4 bases and J by 5 bases, leaving 16 bases between them. CDR1 and CDR2 from the germline V gene are MDHEN and SYDVKM. The CDR3 length is 15 residues. This chain's CDR3 is CASSSRGLALDTQYF. The sequenced part of the CDR3 DNA is TGTGCCAGCAGTTCCCGAGGGCTAGCTTTAGATACG.

As to this clone: Its ends do not fully match the called genes, so a read error is possible. In the same sample, other DNA sequences code for this CDR3. The CDR3 region is CASSLGTVYGYTF. The sequenced part of the CDR3 DNA is TGTGCCAGCAGCCTTGGGACAGTTTATGGA. This chain connects TRBV5-6 to TRBJ1-2; 7 bases agree with TRBD1. The DNA ends 3 residues before the CDR3 does, and the rest of the CDR3 is filled in from the germline J gene. The germline V gene has CDR1 SGHDT and CDR2 YYEEEE. The CDR3 covers 13 residues.

This clone was seen many times. The CDR3 bases that were read are TGTGCCAGTAGTATGGACATCCAAGAGACC. It encodes CASSMDIQET. The full CDR3 protein is CASSMDIQETQYF. The V gene is TRBV19, the J gene TRBJ2-5; tentative D call: TRBD1 (5 bases). The sequenced fragment ends 3 residues before the CDR3 boundary, so the rest is inferred from the germline J gene. The CDR3 is made up of 13 amino acids. Deletions cut 3 bases from V and 1 base from J, with 6 bases between. Looked up from germline, CDR1 is LNHDA and CDR2 is SQIVND (reference sequence). Full variable domain (rest looked up from reference TRBV19 and TRBJ2-5): DGGITQSPKYLFRKEGQNVTLSCEQNLNHDAMYWYRQDPGQGLRLIYYSQIVNDFQKGDIAEGYSVSREKKESFPLTVTSAQKNPTAFYLCASSMDIQETQYFGPGTRLLVL.